One T cell receptor (beta chain) is described in this entry. No antigen is known for it. The PCR ran on 60 Vbeta and 13 Jbeta primers. TCRdb's table, derived via immunoSEQ multiplex PCR, lists solely in-frame clones and lacks some. The data hold about 85,000 clones, with approximately 80% observed a single time. This entry belongs to a study of cytomegalovirus exposure and HLA in healthy donors. Study observations and caveats: Presence/absence analysis assumed near-uniform sequencing depth across donors. TCR beta sequences reportedly predicted the HLA-A and HLA-B alleles of most subjects accurately. A later analysis found common viral pathogens apparently linked to several of the most significant clusters.

Donors had nominal health at sampling but likely had unrecorded immune exposures. Trimming stripped 5 bases from V and 4 bases from J, with 17 bases between. CDR3 size: 15 residues. Per germline, CDR1 LGHNA and CDR2 YNFKEQ. J is TRBJ1-1 and V is TRBV4-2, with D unresolved. The origin of this receptor is a woman aged 50 to 60 in good health and CMV-seropositive. What was sequenced was PBMCs. Written as DNA, the CDR3 is TGTGCCAGCAGCACCGCTAAGAGGCAGAGCACTGAAGCTTTCTTT. Translation gives CASSTAKRQSTEAFF.